The next 23 T cell receptor beta chains were all read from a single sample in a study of blood T cells in healthy people across ages. The second PCR ran roughly 6 to 12 cycles with a sample-barcoded 5' primer and J-beta primers. TCRdb analysed the 5' RACE reads with MiXCR anew, one entry per CDR3 protein. The sample lists roughly 700,000 distinct CDR3 sequences; 49% were seen once. Sequencing was done on a sample of blood. The source of these receptors is a woman aged 55-69 years in good health.

The V gene is TRBV10-3, the J gene TRBJ2-6; no reliable D call. The ends were cut back, 3 bases at V and 4 bases at J, with 7 bases in the middle. This CDR3 is built from 14 residues. Germline V lookup: CDR1 ENHRY, CDR2 SYGVKD. This CDR3 reads CAISDHSGANVLTF. CDR3 bases: TGTGCCATCAGTGATCATTCGGGGGCCAACGTCCTGACTTTC.

The rearrangement links TRBV9 to TRBJ2-1; possible D gene TRBD2, 5 bases. Trimming took 7 bases from V and 9 from J, leaving 14 bases between them. Germline V lookup: CDR1 SGDLS, CDR2 YYNGEE. The CDR3 totals 12 residues. The CDR3: CASGRLEGEQFF. CDR3 in DNA: TGTGCCAGCGGGAGATTAGAAGGTGAGCAGTTCTTC.

This chain links TRBV28 with TRBJ2-1; unclear D gene. The V gene's germline CDR1 is MDHEN and CDR2 SYDVKM. The V and J ends lost 8 bases and 8 bases respectively, with 16 bases between them. This CDR3 spans 13 amino acids. The CDR3 DNA is TGTGCCAGCGTGCGGACCGAGTCCCATGAGCAGTTCTTC. This encodes CASVRTESHEQFF.

This clonotype was detected a few times. The chain links TRBV4-2 to TRBJ2-3; 8 positions match TRBD2. This CDR3 spans 17 amino acids. Germline V gene sequence: CDR1 LGHNA, CDR2 YNFKEQ. V gave up 0 bases and J gave up 2 bases; unmatched junction bases: 7. CDR3 DNA: TGTGCCAGCAGCCAAGACGGAGCGGGAGCCCCCACAGATACGCAGTATTTT. The encoded protein is CASSQDGAGAPTDTQYF.

The V and J genes are TRBV12-3 or TRBV12-4 and TRBJ2-1; D gene uncertain. The CDR3 totals 12 residues. The germline V and J ends were trimmed by 7 bases and 6 bases, with 10 bases remaining between them. In DNA form, the CDR3 reads TGTGCCAGCACCCGGTTGGGCAATGAGCAGTTCTTC. Amino acid sequence: CASTRLGNEQFF.

This chain connects TRBV5-1 to TRBJ2-4; a possible D gene is TRBD2 (6 bases). The J call could be wrong; TRBJ2-7 is a better fit for the DNA end. This CDR3 region has 15 residues. Germline V gives CDR1 SGHRS, CDR2 YFSETQ. The CDR3 coding sequence is TGCGCCAGCAGCTTGGCCGTAGGGGAGGCCTACGAGCAGTACTTC. This codes for CASSLAVGEAYEQYF.

There are many counts of this clonotype. The junction departs from the called germline gene at one end, perhaps through a read error. The chain has TRBV5-1 and TRBJ2-5; D ambiguous. Germline CDR1 and CDR2: SGHRS and YFSETQ. The CDR3 is 11 amino acids. Written as DNA, the CDR3 is TGTGCCAGCAGCCTCCAAGAGACCCAGTACTTC. Translation gives CASSLQETQYF. The full variable domain, with the rest looked up from reference TRBV5-1 and TRBJ2-5, is KAGVTQTPRYLIKTRGQQVTLSCSPISGHRSVSWYQQTPGQGLQFLFEYFSETQRNKGNFPGRFSGRQFSNSRSEMNVSTLELGDSALYLCASSLQETQYFGPGTRLLVL.

About this clonotype: This could be a read error, since a much larger clone is one nucleotide away. Written as DNA, the CDR3 is TGTGCCAGCAGCTTCGGACTAGCGGGAGATTCCTACAATGAGCAGTACTTC. It encodes CASSFGLAGDSYNEQYF. The chain carries TRBV7-2 and TRBJ2-1; 13 bases are a match to TRBD2. The end of the DNA aligns better with TRBJ2-7, so the J call may be wrong. The CDR3 consists of 17 residues. Germline-derived CDR1 and CDR2 are SGHTA and FQGNSA.

The chain recombines TRBV20-1 with TRBJ2-7; D is undetermined. The CDR3 consists of 14 residues. In germline, CDR1 is DFQATT, CDR2 SNEGSKA (reference sequence). Between the trimmed V and J ends, which lost 4 bases and 4 bases, there was a span of 17 bases. The CDR3 loop reads CSAIPTIDMYEQYF. The CDR3 nucleotides are TGCAGTGCTATCCCGACGATAGATATGTACGAGCAGTACTTC.

This clonotype was seen more than once but under ten times. The rearrangement uses TRBV27 and TRBJ2-1; TRBD1 matches at 8 bases. This CDR3 region has 16 residues. Germline V lookup: CDR1 MNHEY, CDR2 SMNVEV (reference sequence). V trimming: 5 bases; J trimming: 4 bases; junction bases outside the gene matches: 10. The CDR3 here is CASSQTGGTLYNEQFF. The CDR3 nucleotides read TGTGCCAGCAGTCAAACAGGGGGGACTCTGTACAATGAGCAGTTCTTC.

This clonotype has more than one count but fewer than ten. CDR3 in amino acids: CASSYSKGEQYF. Written as DNA, the CDR3 is TGTGCCAGCAGTTACTCCAAGGGCGAGCAGTACTTC. The chain couples TRBV6-5 to TRBJ2-7, with D hard to call. Trimming removed 0 bases from V and 6 bases from J, with 6 bases in between. Germline assignment: CDR1 MNHEY and CDR2 SVGAGI. The CDR3 sequence is 12 residues long.

This clonotype was picked up a small number of times. As DNA, the CDR3 is TGTGCCAGCAGCGGGGGAATGCATTCACCCCTCCACTTT. Translation gives CASSGGMHSPLHF. The chain uses TRBV7-9 and TRBJ1-6, with D possibly matching TRBD1 (5 bases). Germline values: CDR1 SEHNR, CDR2 FQNEAQ (reference sequence). V lost 5 bases and J 8 bases, leaving 10 bases between the germline ends. The CDR3 covers 13 residues.

The genes are TRBV6-7 and TRBJ2-3, with D possibly matching TRBD1 (5 bases). TRBV6-7 has ORF status, its function being uncertain. There are 12 residues in the CDR3. Trimming pared 10 bases from V and 9 bases from J, leaving 17 bases between. The CDR3 sequence is CAKGPPLETQYF. For the CDR3, the DNA is TGTGCCAAGGGGCCCCCCTTAGAGACGCAGTATTTT.

This clonotype was seen a handful of times. J is TRBJ2-3 and V is TRBV28, with 11 bases that match TRBD2. The CDR3 runs to 16 residues. Germline CDR1 reads MDHEN; CDR2 reads SYDVKM. The J segment lost 4 bases and the V segment lost 3 bases, leaving 6 bases of the junction unmatched. The CDR3 nucleotides are TGTGCCAGCAGTTTCCTACTAGCGGGAGTATCAGATACGCAGTATTTT. Residues: CASSFLLAGVSDTQYF.

With regard to this clonotype: This may arise from a read error, as a much more abundant clone is one base away. The chain recombines TRBV3-1 with TRBJ2-2, with D perhaps TRBD1 (6 bases). Germline loops: CDR1 LGHDT, CDR2 YNNKEL (reference sequence). This CDR3 contains 13 residues. With 6 bases removed from V and 7 bases from J, the gap between germline ends came to 12 bases. This chain's CDR3 is CASSRSGVGELFF. As DNA, the CDR3 is TGTGCCAGCAGTCGATCAGGGGTCGGGGAGCTGTTTTTT.

This clonotype was picked up one time. The chain recombines TRBV29-1 with TRBJ2-4; D is unresolved. This CDR3 contains 11 residues. V was trimmed by 7 bases and J by 8 bases, leaving 12 bases between them. Germline V gene sequence: CDR1 SQVTM, CDR2 ANQGSEA. CDR3 bases: TGCAGCGGTTCGATACAAGACATTCAGTACTTC. Translating it yields CSGSIQDIQYF.

The V and J genes are TRBV24-1 and TRBJ2-1, with a tentative D call TRBD2 (6 bases). Germline V gene data show CDR1 as KGHDR and CDR2 as SFDVKD. The V end lost 3 bases, the J end lost 5 bases, and 19 bases lay between the germline ends. The CDR3 is 17 amino acids. DNA of the CDR3: TGTGCCACCAGTGATCTCAAGGGTTCGGGAGCGGACAATGAGCAGTTCTTC. Translation gives CATSDLKGSGADNEQFF.

This clonotype was counted between two and nine times. The chain joins TRBV6-5 to TRBJ2-4, with 7 bases matching TRBD1. The CDR3 has 14 amino acids. Trimming removed 2 bases from V and 6 bases from J; junction bases left unmatched: 4. From germline, CDR1 is MNHEY and CDR2 SVGAGI. CDR3 bases: TGTGCCAGCAGTTACCGGGGACAGCGAAACATTCAGTACTTC. Translated: CASSYRGQRNIQYF.

The sample holds one count of this clonotype. J is TRBJ2-5 and V is TRBV7-3; TRBD1 matches at 8 bases. CDR1 SGHTA and CDR2 FQGTGA come from the germline V gene. The CDR3 contains 13 residues. With 5 bases clipped from V and 5 bases from J, the junction kept 4 bases outside the gene matches. The DNA for the CDR3 is TGTGCCAGCAGCGCCTACAGGGGGGAGACCCAGTACTTC. Translation gives CASSAYRGETQYF.

The chain combines TRBV7-2 with TRBJ2-1; TRBD2 might be the D (5 bases). CDR3 size: 16 residues. V was trimmed by 3 bases and J by 1 base, leaving 13 bases between them. Germline CDR1 is SGHTA and CDR2 is FQGNSA. CDR3 sequence reads: CASSFKRTGSYNEQFF. The CDR3 DNA follows: TGTGCCAGCAGCTTTAAGCGGACGGGATCCTACAATGAGCAGTTCTTC.

The gene calls are TRBV7-2 and TRBJ2-2; D possibly corresponds to TRBD1 (7 bases). Between the trimmed V and J ends, which lost 7 bases and 4 bases, there was a span of 19 bases. CDR1 and CDR2 from the germline V gene are SGHTA and FQGNSA. This CDR3 contains 16 residues. Written as DNA, the CDR3 is TGTGCCAGCATCCAAGGGGGGCAGGGGGGCACCGGGGAGCTGTTTTTT. Amino acids: CASIQGGQGGTGELFF.

Only a few counts were recorded for this clonotype. The CDR3 loop reads CASSLVKAETQYF. The CDR3, as DNA: TGTGCCAGCAGCTTAGTCAAAGCAGAGACCCAGTACTTC. V gene TRBV7-2 combines with J gene TRBJ2-7; D ambiguous. Gene TRBJ2-5 matches the end of the DNA better, so the J call may be wrong. The germline gives CDR1 SGHTA, CDR2 FQGNSA. This CDR3 region has 13 residues.

The gene calls are TRBV20-1 and TRBJ1-1; a weak D match, TRBD1 (5 bases). CDR1 and CDR2 (germline): DFQATT, SNEGSKA (reference sequence). The CDR3 spans 15 residues. Trimming removed 2 bases at V and 5 bases at J, with 18 bases between. DNA of the CDR3: TGCAGTGCTAGAAGCCAGGGACTGGTTCGGACTGAAGCTTTCTTT. Encoded protein: CSARSQGLVRTEAFF.